The present TCR beta chain was sequenced within a study of control samples from healthy donors and cancer patients. V was shortened by 0 bases and J by 2 bases, with 11 bases between the two germline ends. This CDR3 spans 16 amino acids. CDR1 is MNHEY, CDR2 SVGAGI, per germline. TCRdb keeps only in-frame clones here, not all; method: immunoSEQ multiplex PCR. The table records about 100,000 clones, roughly 90% of them present only once. Sequencing input: blood. This sequence was found in a woman between 45 and 65 years old in good health. This chain uses TRBV6-5 with TRBJ1-3, with D possibly being TRBD1 (5 bases). This chain's CDR3 is CASSYSKGAAGNTIYF. The CDR3 DNA reads TGTGCCAGCAGTTACTCGAAAGGGGCAGCTGGAAACACCATATATTTT.